This T cell receptor beta chain was identified during a study of shared clonotypes between healthy human individuals (dated by TCRdb to about 2020). The study in broad terms: The cohort included three men and two women between 18 and 49 years of age. Per donor, three plates each were used for CD4 naive and CD4 memory, two for CD8 naive, and one for CD8 memory. To estimate repertoire size and how much clonotypes are shared between individuals, the study performed deep sequencing of blood TCR repertoires from about five healthy adults. Libraries were prepared and TCR repertoires were sequenced by different laboratories using diverse techniques, in order to increase sequencing depth and limit assay-specific biases. Leukapheresis yielded between about 0.94 and 8.9 billion PBMCs per donor.

Points on this clone: Its cognate antigen has yet to be identified. No base quality values were provided; no much bigger clone lies one nucleotide off.

The donors were healthy, HIV-negative adults who had no recently reported acute infections or vaccinations. Every donor was a Caucasian adult residing in Nashville, Tennessee, USA. CD4+ T cells were enriched through magnetic negative selection, after which naive cells were positively selected on CD45RA and the remaining negative fraction served as the memory subset. Blood was obtained by leukapheresis, after which PBMCs were separated by Ficoll-Histopaque density gradient centrifugation and cryopreserved in liquid nitrogen vapor phase. Analytical flow cytometry was used to check the purity and quantity of each magnetically sorted T cell population. Genomic DNA was isolated from every sorted fraction and measured by UV absorbance on a Nanodrop 2000c. In the germline V gene (reference sequence), CDR1 corresponds to SSHAT and CDR2 to FNYEAQ. V ends up 6 bases short and J 11 bases short, with an unmatched junction base count of 17. The CDR3, from cysteine to phenylalanine, totals 17 residues. Kept here is only the CDR3 DNA, which spans 51 bases and is read in frame from base 1.

Using the deep immunoSEQ assay, multiplex PCR amplified TCR CDR3 regions from genomic DNA. Extracted genomic DNA from each cell subset was distributed evenly across all wells of several immunoSEQ 96-well plates, and each plate was treated as a replicate. For sorted subsets, about 0.2 ug genomic DNA, equal to about 30,000 T cell genomes, was loaded into each replicate PCR. Purified libraries were measured with a Qubit 3.0 fluorometer, size-checked on a Bioanalyzer 2100, and measured again with the KAPA Library Quantification kit. Every immunoSEQ 96-well plate was sequenced on a separate single-read 150-cycle Illumina NextSeq 550 flow cell. As for the original processing: Because the immunoSEQ output held only junctional sequences and lacked quality scores, the filtering could not match the filtering applied to full-length reads. Sequences were annotated with PyIR, a Python wrapper for IgBLAST v1.9, using IMGT germline references to assign V/J genes and CDR3. Reads were filtered out if the reads had weak V/J assignments (E-value above 1e-6), no CDR3, stop codons, out-of-frame junctions, or ambiguous translated residues. A V3J clonotype was defined by an identical inferred V gene, J gene, and CDR3 amino acid sequence. Percentage overlap between repertoires was calculated by dividing the number of shared unique clonotypes by the size of the smaller repertoire. RTK rarefaction, the Chao1 estimator, and Recon v2.1 estimates of unobserved clonotypes were used to assess repertoire richness. Generation probabilities were computed with OLGA for all TCRbeta clonotypes obtained by the gDNA method from a handful of donors. TCRdb re-hosts the immuneACCESS table, in-frame sequences only. Its copies lack some clones; in the studies checked, an unresolved V gene accounts for under half of them, and the cause for the rest is not known. The V and J calls and the clone size are those of that table, but D and trimming were determined from the DNA. Here the sample has about 600,000 clones; 95% to 98% occur a single time. The ten largest clonotypes hold about 0.06% of the sample.

The paper's findings and limits, for the study overall: About 5% of naive CD4, around 4% of naive CD8, about 2.5% of memory CD4, and more than 0.35% of memory CD8 clonotypes were shared across four donors. Incomplete sequencing was indicated by rarefaction of sorted-subset datasets, despite the large sequencing depth. Higher generation probabilities were observed for clonotypes shared by all four sorted-subset donors than for non-shared clonotypes. Because the study included a small number of donors, the genetic and exposure-history diversity represented was limited. Sampling was restricted to blood, and TCR repertoires in tissues likely differ from the TCR repertoires found in blood. Based on pairwise subsampling, the degree of clonotype sharing among donors was expected to be affected by sequencing depth. Naive subsets generally had larger estimated clonotype richness than memory subsets.

In this chain, TRBV7-7 is recombined with TRBJ2-1, with 12 bases matching TRBD2. The source material was naive CD4+ T cells sorted from blood. In light of the paper, this sample's cell subset or site label describes: CD45RA+ positively selected. The receptor was isolated from a woman aged 25 to 45 in good health. The nucleotide sequence reads as follows: TGTGCCAGCAGTCCAAGGGGTCCGACTAGCGGGAGTGGTAAGCAGTTCTTC. Its coded protein is CASSPRGPTSGSGKQFF.